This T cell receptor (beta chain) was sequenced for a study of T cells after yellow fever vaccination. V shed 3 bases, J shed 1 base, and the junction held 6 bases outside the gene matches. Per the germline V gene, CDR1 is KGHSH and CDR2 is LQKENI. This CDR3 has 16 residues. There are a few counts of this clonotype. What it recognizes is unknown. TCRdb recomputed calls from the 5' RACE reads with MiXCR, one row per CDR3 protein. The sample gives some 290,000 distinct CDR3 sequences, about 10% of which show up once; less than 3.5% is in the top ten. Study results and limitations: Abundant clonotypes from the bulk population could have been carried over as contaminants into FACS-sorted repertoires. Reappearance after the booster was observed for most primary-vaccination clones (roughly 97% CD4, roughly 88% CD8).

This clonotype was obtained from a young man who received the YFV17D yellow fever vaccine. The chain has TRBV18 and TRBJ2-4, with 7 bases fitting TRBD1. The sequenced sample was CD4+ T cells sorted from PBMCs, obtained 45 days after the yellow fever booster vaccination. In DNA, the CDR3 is TGTGCCAGCTCACCGCCGGACAGGTCCGCCAAAAACATTCAGTACTTC. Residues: CASSPPDRSAKNIQYF.